The T cell receptor (beta chain) under discussion was sequenced for a study of shared clonotypes between healthy human individuals. The method was immunoSEQ multiplex PCR; TCRdb's version includes in-frame clones alone and lacks a portion of them. The sample has approximately 2.5 million clones, over 85% seen once. Study-wide points: With several donors compared, 4% to 5% of naive CD4 clonotypes were shared.

Notes on this clone: Its antigen is still unknown.

Germline assignment: CDR1 LGHNA and CDR2 YNFKEQ. V was trimmed by 0 bases and J by 6 bases, leaving 8 bases between them. This CDR3 region has 14 residues. V gene TRBV4-2 combines with J gene TRBJ1-4; D remains ambiguous. The sequence was collected from a man younger than 35 in good health. Source material: naive CD4+ T cells sorted from blood. Subset of the sample: CD45RA+ positively selected. CDR3 loop: CASSQDPGYEKLFF. The CDR3 DNA reads as TGTGCCAGCAGCCAAGATCCGGGATATGAAAAACTGTTTTTT.